Listed below are T cell receptor beta chains from one sample, sequenced in a study of cytotoxic CD8 clonotypes in ibrutinib-treated CLL. Produced via immunoSEQ multiplex PCR; TCRdb's table is partial and in-frame only. The data contain 300,000 or so clones, 60% to 80% of them singletons. The starting material was PBMCs, obtained after 36 months of ibrutinib treatment. The receptors were gathered from a human donor with chronic lymphocytic leukemia. The CDR3 runs from the conserved cysteine through the conserved F or W. D genes are given only for firm matches. Size is omitted from some rows. Given values are once, few, many or a class for expanded clones.

J gene: TRBJ1-2
clone size: .
V gene: TRBV6-1
D gene: .
CDR3 DNA: TGTGCCAGCAGTGAGGTACGGGGTTTGGGCTACACCTTC
CDR3 protein: CASSEVRGLGYTF

J gene: TRBJ2-7
clone size: .
V gene: TRBV27
D gene: TRBD1
CDR3 DNA: TGTGCCAGCAGCCTCAGGGGGCGCATCGACGAGCAGTACTTC
CDR3 protein: CASSLRGRIDEQYF

J gene: TRBJ2-5
clone size: .
V gene: TRBV5-1
D gene: .
CDR3 DNA: TGCGCCAGCAGCTACACCCTTATTGAGACCCAGTACTTC
CDR3 protein: CASSYTLIETQYF

J gene: TRBJ2-3
clone size: .
V gene: TRBV5-4
D gene: TRBD1
CDR3 DNA: TGTGCCAGCAGCTCAAGGACAGGGGGCTCAGATACGCAGTATTTT
CDR3 protein: CASSSRTGGSDTQYF

J gene: TRBJ1-4
clone size: .
V gene: TRBV2
D gene: .
CDR3 DNA: TGTGCCAGCAGGAGACCGACAGGAGGTAATGAAAAACTGTTTTTT
CDR3 protein: CASRRPTGGNEKLFF

J gene: TRBJ2-7
clone size: .
V gene: TRBV2
D gene: .
CDR3 DNA: TGTGCCAGCGGGGCCTCTTACTACGAGCAGTACTTC
CDR3 protein: CASGASYYEQYF

J gene: TRBJ1-2
clone size: few
V gene: TRBV29-1
D gene: .
CDR3 DNA: TGCAGCGTTGATCAGGAGGGGTGGTATGGCTACACCTTC
CDR3 protein: CSVDQEGWYGYTF

J gene: TRBJ2-3
clone size: few
V gene: TRBV29-1
D gene: .
CDR3 DNA: TGCAGCGTTGAAGATTTCCCCGGGGAGGAGGGAGGCACAGATACGCAGTATTTT
CDR3 protein: CSVEDFPGEEGGTDTQYF

J gene: TRBJ2-3
clone size: few
V gene: TRBV29-1
D gene: .
CDR3 DNA: TGCAGCGTCGCATCCGGTAGCACAGATACGCAGTATTTT
CDR3 protein: CSVASGSTDTQYF

J gene: TRBJ2-1
clone size: .
V gene: TRBV2
D gene: TRBD2
CDR3 DNA: TGTGCCAGCAGTGAAGAAGCGGGAGTGAACAATGAGCAGTTCTTC
CDR3 protein: CASSEEAGVNNEQFF

J gene: TRBJ2-3
clone size: once
V gene: TRBV5-1
D gene: TRBD2
CDR3 DNA: TGCGCCAGCAGCTTGGCCGTGGGACTAGCGGGGGCCCGCACAGATACGCAGTATTTT
CDR3 protein: CASSLAVGLAGARTDTQYF

J gene: TRBJ1-1
clone size: .
V gene: TRBV5-8
D gene: .
CDR3 DNA: TGTGCCAGCAGCTTGTACTCCCTGAACACTGAAGCTTTCTTT
CDR3 protein: CASSLYSLNTEAFF

J gene: TRBJ2-5
clone size: .
V gene: TRBV9
D gene: .
CDR3 DNA: TGTGCCAGCAGCGGGGGGGCTCGAGAGACCCAGTACTTC
CDR3 protein: CASSGGARETQYF

J gene: TRBJ2-1
clone size: once
V gene: TRBV5-1
D gene: .
CDR3 DNA: TGCGCCAGCAGCTTGACCGGATTCAATGAGCAGTTCTTC
CDR3 protein: CASSLTGFNEQFF

J gene: TRBJ2-3
clone size: .
V gene: TRBV9
D gene: .
CDR3 DNA: TGTGCCAGCAGCGGTAGGGACTCCACAGATACGCAGTATTTT
CDR3 protein: CASSGRDSTDTQYF

J gene: TRBJ2-1
clone size: .
V gene: TRBV4-3
D gene: .
CDR3 DNA: TGCGCCAGCAGCCAGCAGCGTAACTCCTACAATGAGCAGTTCTTC
CDR3 protein: CASSQQRNSYNEQFF

J gene: TRBJ2-1
clone size: .
V gene: TRBV29-1
D gene: .
CDR3 DNA: TGCAGCGCCGATGGGGCTTACAATGAGCAGTTCTTC
CDR3 protein: CSADGAYNEQFF

J gene: TRBJ2-2
clone size: .
V gene: TRBV27
D gene: .
CDR3 DNA: TGTGCCAGCAGTCCTCGGTTTGGGGAGCTGTTTTTT
CDR3 protein: CASSPRFGELFF

J gene: TRBJ1-6
clone size: few
V gene: TRBV11-3
D gene: .
CDR3 DNA: TGTGCCAGCAGCCCTAGCGGCCAGGGGAGCAGTTCACCCCTCCACTTT
CDR3 protein: CASSPSGQGSSSPLHF